This entry features one T cell receptor beta chain sequence. Its antigen is undetermined. Libraries were prepared by immunoSEQ multiplex PCR; TCRdb keeps only in-frame clonotypes and omits some of them. There are around 450,000 clones in the sample; about nine tenths occur only once, and 12% lies in the top ten. These data come from a study of Ad26.COV2.S vaccination and SARS-CoV-2 variants. Turning to the study itself: In the study, Ad26.COV2.S was injected intramuscularly once, or twice 56 days apart. Study observations and caveats: Measurement of non-spike TCR breadth gave similar results in vaccine and placebo recipients.

Indicated treatment: some 19 received Ad26.COV2.S at low or high dose, single or two shots; about 5 received placebo; per-sample allocation not given. Sampling happened 63 days after the first vaccine or placebo injection. The receptor's source is a person aged 18-65 years who received the Ad26.COV2.S COVID-19 vaccine or a placebo. The sequencing used peripheral blood, collected in a trial of Ad26.COV2.S vaccine versus placebo.

CDR3 in DNA: TGTGCCAGCAGCTTAGGACGGGACTTCCTCTCCTCTAGGAATGAGCAGTTCTTC. Translation: CASSLGRDFLSSRNEQFF. V is TRBV7-2 and J is TRBJ2-1; D is perhaps TRBD2 (6 bases). The germline V gene encodes CDR1 SGHTA and CDR2 FQGNSA. The CDR3 runs 18 residues. V was clipped by 1 base and J by 7 bases, with 23 bases between them.